These 31 T cell receptor beta chains were sequenced from one sample in a study of T cells expressing NK-cell markers. TCRdb re-called the 5' RACE reads and shows each CDR3 protein once, DNA omitted. The table counts about 460,000 distinct CDR3 sequences; under 1.5% lies in the top ten. Sequencing used blood T cells: a sorted CD56 or NKG2C T cell subset, CD4+ or CD8+ T cells, or bulk PBMC T cells (not recorded which). Receptors were obtained from a woman in her 50s in good health.

The chain has TRBV3-1 and TRBJ2-6; TCRdb reports TRBD1, a call that lacks DNA to check it against. Germline V gene lookup returns CDR1 LGHDT and CDR2 YNNKEL (reference sequence). CDR3 length: 19 amino acids. CDR3 sequence: CASSQGDPSLAAGANVLTF. The full variable domain, with the rest looked up from reference TRBV3-1 and TRBJ2-6, is DTAVSQTPKYLVTQMGNDKSIKCEQNLGHDTMYWYKQDSKKFLKIMFSYNNKELIINETVPNRFSPKSPDKAHLNLHINSLELGDSAVYFCASSQGDPSLAAGANVLTFGAGSRLTVL.

The chain has TRBV5-1 and TRBJ1-1. The CDR3 is made up of 12 amino acids. Per germline, CDR1 SGHRS and CDR2 YFSETQ. CDR3 residues: CASSTALGEAFF.

This chain joins TRBV12-3 or TRBV12-4 and TRBJ2-1; TCRdb lists TRBD2, though no DNA is available to test this call. There are 14 residues in the CDR3. CDR3: CASRSSGRNNEQFF.

The CDR3 spells CSTYDRGLGHIYNEQFF. This sequence joins TRBV20-1 and TRBJ2-1; TCRdb's D call, TRBD1, is unchecked because there is no DNA. The CDR3 loop spans 17 amino acids. CDR1 is DFQATT, CDR2 SNEGSKA, per germline (reference sequence).

CDR3 residues: CASSLLTAPYGYTF. This chain connects TRBV3-1 to TRBJ1-2; with no DNA, the TCRdb D assignment of TRBD1 cannot be verified. The length of the CDR3 is 14 residues. CDR1 LGHDT and CDR2 YNNKEL come from the germline V gene (reference sequence).

V and J are TRBV12-3 or TRBV12-4 and TRBJ2-1. The CDR3 runs 12 residues. The CDR3 spells CASSFFKNEQFF.

The chain carries TRBV5-6 and TRBJ2-3. CDR3 length: 14 residues. Germline CDR1 is SGHDT and CDR2 is YYEEEE. The CDR3: CASSFRRYTDTQYF.

The chain recombines TRBV11-2 with TRBJ2-5; TCRdb's D call of TRBD2 is untestable without DNA. Germline loops: CDR1 SGHAT, CDR2 FQNNGV. This CDR3 contains 17 residues. This CDR3 reads CASSPGTSGGVQETQYF.

J is TRBJ2-1 and V is TRBV21-1; TCRdb outputs TRBD2, but without DNA this stays unchecked. TRBV21-1 is given as a pseudogene. The CDR3 sequence is 17 residues long. The CDR3 spells CASSKVGQGLSYNEQFF.

The CDR3 here is CASSYSYPQGRQPQHF. V and J are TRBV6-2 or TRBV6-3 and TRBJ1-5; the TCRdb call, TRBD1, lacks DNA for checking. The CDR3 extends over 16 amino acids. Germline CDR1 and CDR2: MNHEY and SVGEGT.

This chain connects TRBV20-1 to TRBJ2-7; the TRBD2 assignment by TCRdb is unverifiable without DNA. The CDR3 is 14 amino acids. The germline V gene encodes CDR1 DFQATT and CDR2 SNEGSKA (reference sequence). The CDR3 region is CSAPSSGRGYEQYF.

This chain joins TRBV20-1 and TRBJ1-1; TCRdb names TRBD1, which stays unverified in the absence of DNA. The CDR3 runs to 13 residues. Per the germline V gene, CDR1 is DFQATT and CDR2 is SNEGSKA (reference sequence). The CDR3 is CSAPTGVSNEAFF.

The rearrangement links TRBV11-3 to TRBJ2-1; TCRdb indicates TRBD2, and absent DNA this call remains unverified. Germline CDR1 and CDR2: SGHNT and YENEEA. The CDR3 consists of 18 residues. CDR3 in amino acids: CASTFYSGRSNSYNEQFF.

The chain employs TRBV7-8 and TRBJ1-2. This CDR3 has 11 residues. CDR1 SGHVS and CDR2 FQNEAQ come from the germline V gene. The CDR3 sequence is CASSYPEGYTF.

The CDR3 spells CASSLGGTRVDEQFF. The V call is TRBV5-1, the J call TRBJ2-1; the D call from TCRdb, TRBD2, cannot be confirmed without DNA. This CDR3 is 15 amino acids long. Germline loops: CDR1 SGHRS, CDR2 YFSETQ.

The genes are TRBV4-1 and TRBJ2-2. The CDR3 is 14 amino acids. CDR1 and CDR2 from the germline V gene are MGHRA and YSYEKL. The CDR3 reads CASSQLLGTGELFF.

CDR3 region: CASSEKAGGPLQETQYF. This chain connects TRBV6-1 to TRBJ2-5; checking the TCRdb D call of TRBD2 is not possible without DNA. The CDR3 has 17 residues. Germline CDR1 MNHNS, CDR2 SASEGT.

This chain links TRBV20-1 with TRBJ2-1; absent DNA, TCRdb's TRBD2 call cannot be checked. This CDR3 region has 19 residues. Germline V lookup: CDR1 DFQATT, CDR2 SNEGSKA (reference sequence). The CDR3 reads CSASGSLGLSGRGYNEQFF.

The chain combines TRBV5-1 with TRBJ2-7; TCRdb's D gene call, TRBD2, goes unchecked for lack of DNA. The CDR3 covers 16 residues. Germline loops: CDR1 SGHRS, CDR2 YFSETQ. The CDR3 reads CASSYQGRGDSYEQYF. Using reference TRBV5-1 and TRBJ2-7 for the parts outside the CDR3, the full variable domain is KAGVTQTPRYLIKTRGQQVTLSCSPISGHRSVSWYQQTPGQGLQFLFEYFSETQRNKGNFPGRFSGRQFSNSRSEMNVSTLELGDSALYLCASSYQGRGDSYEQYFGPGTRLTVT.

The gene calls are TRBV12-3 or TRBV12-4 and TRBJ1-1. The CDR3 length is 16 residues. CDR3 protein: CASSRDQISMNTEAFF.

V and J are TRBV6-5 and TRBJ2-2. This CDR3 comprises 13 residues. Germline lookup yields CDR1 MNHEY and CDR2 SVGAGI. The CDR3 sequence: CASMRGMAGELFF.

The V gene is TRBV6-2 or TRBV6-3, the J gene TRBJ2-1; absent DNA, TCRdb's TRBD2 call cannot be checked. CDR3 size: 12 residues. Germline CDR1 reads MNHEY; CDR2 reads SVGEGT. CDR3 loop: CASKRGTVEQFF.

The chain has TRBV18 and TRBJ2-1; the D call from TCRdb, TRBD1, cannot be confirmed without DNA. The length of the CDR3 is 13 residues. CDR1 KGHSH and CDR2 LQKENI come from the germline V gene. CDR3: CASSSGLGNEQFF.

The V gene is TRBV10-3, the J gene TRBJ2-3; TCRdb gives TRBD2 as the D gene, but with no DNA this cannot be confirmed. Germline V CDR1 and CDR2: ENHRY, SYGVKD. The CDR3 totals 13 residues. CDR3 loop: CAISAGGTDTQYF.

The chain employs TRBV6-1 and TRBJ2-1; the D call from TCRdb, TRBD2, cannot be confirmed without DNA. Germline V lookup: CDR1 MNHNS, CDR2 SASEGT. The CDR3 runs to 14 residues. The CDR3 spells CASSPRTLGSEQFF.

This chain connects TRBV9 to TRBJ2-3; TCRdb lists TRBD1, though no DNA is available to test this call. The V gene's germline CDR1 is SGDLS and CDR2 YYNGEE. The CDR3 loop spans 17 amino acids. Here the CDR3 reads CASSFQSTGRGTDTQYF.

This sequence joins TRBV5-1 and TRBJ2-7; TCRdb reports TRBD1, a call that lacks DNA to check it against. CDR3 length equals 15 residues. Germline CDR1 SGHRS, CDR2 YFSETQ. The CDR3 spells CASSPSTGQGYEQYF.

The chain joins TRBV27 to TRBJ2-4; TCRdb outputs TRBD1, but without DNA this stays unchecked. CDR3 length: 15 amino acids. In germline, CDR1 is MNHEY, CDR2 SMNVEV (reference sequence). This CDR3 reads CASSLFGGTKNIQYF.

The rearrangement links TRBV24-1 to TRBJ2-1; the TCRdb call, TRBD1, lacks DNA for checking. The CDR3 sequence is 18 residues long. The germline V gene has CDR1 KGHDR and CDR2 SFDVKD. CDR3: CATSDSNPGQEYYNEQFF.

The gene calls are TRBV4-1 and TRBJ2-7; TCRdb indicates TRBD1, and absent DNA this call remains unverified. This CDR3 is 15 amino acids long. Germline values: CDR1 MGHRA, CDR2 YSYEKL. This CDR3 reads CASSPTRGMSYEQYF.

This chain joins TRBV6-5 and TRBJ2-5; TCRdb outputs TRBD2, but without DNA this stays unchecked. The CDR3 runs to 13 residues. Per germline, CDR1 MNHEY and CDR2 SVGAGI. The CDR3 here is CASSSGALETQYF.